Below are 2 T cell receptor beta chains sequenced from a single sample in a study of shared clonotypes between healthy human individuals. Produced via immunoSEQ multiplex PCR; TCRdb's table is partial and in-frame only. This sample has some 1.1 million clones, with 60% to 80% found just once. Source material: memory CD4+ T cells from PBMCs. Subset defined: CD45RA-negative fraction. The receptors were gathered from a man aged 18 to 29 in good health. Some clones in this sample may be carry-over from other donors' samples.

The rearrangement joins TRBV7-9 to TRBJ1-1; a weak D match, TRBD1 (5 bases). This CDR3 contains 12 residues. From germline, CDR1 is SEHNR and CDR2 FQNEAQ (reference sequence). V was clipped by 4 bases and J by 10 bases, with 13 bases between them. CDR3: CASSSGTAVAFF. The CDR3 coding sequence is TGTGCCAGCAGCTCGGGGACGGCCGTAGCTTTCTTT.

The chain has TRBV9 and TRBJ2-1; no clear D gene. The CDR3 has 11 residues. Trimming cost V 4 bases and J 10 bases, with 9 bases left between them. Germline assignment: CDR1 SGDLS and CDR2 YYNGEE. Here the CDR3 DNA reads TGTGCCAGCAGCCTGACCAGAGAGCAGTTCTTC. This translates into CASSLTREQFF. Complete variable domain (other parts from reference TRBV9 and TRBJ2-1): DSGVTQTPKHLITATGQRVTLRCSPRSGDLSVYWYQQSLDQGLQFLIQYYNGEERAKGNILERFSAQQFPDLHSELNLSSLELGDSALYFCASSLTREQFFGPGTRLTVL.